This TCR beta chain appears in the sequencing data of a study of T cells in Graves' hyperthyroidism and ophthalmopathy (dated by TCRdb to the late 2010s). In the study overall: Peripheral blood samples were taken at the time of initial diagnosis, prior to any treatment. In addition, the study compared T-cell repertoires in thyroid tissue and in blood from over 5 Graves' hyperthyroidism patients. Prospective prediction of ophthalmopathy was tested in an independent validation cohort of fewer than 20 hyperthyroidism patients and 15 to 17 patients who later progressed to ophthalmopathy. Once sampling was done, hyperthyroidism patients were given methimazole at a starting dose of 30 mg daily, whereas ophthalmopathy patients were given high-dose intravenous methylprednisolone. TCR V-J signatures able to tell the groups apart were searched for in a discovery cohort of 90 to 100 patients, of whom over 40 had Graves' ophthalmopathy and around 56 had stable Graves' hyperthyroidism. The paper reports TCR Vbeta CDR3 sequencing of over 130 peripheral blood samples: approximately 41 ophthalmopathy, 75 to 80 hyperthyroidism and 17 progressor patients. For training and testing, the approximately 92 patients in the discovery cohort were randomly divided in a 7:3 ratio.

Graves' hyperthyroidism was defined as stable when no progression to ophthalmopathy occurred over 18 months of follow-up. Hyperthyroidism patients were aged 18 to 65 years and newly diagnosed, with disease duration of less than 2 months. Patients with uncontrolled infections, other autoimmune diseases, pregnancy or lactation were excluded. Diagnoses relied on clinical symptoms, serum thyroxine and TRAb, thyroid ultrasound and orbital computed tomography. PBMCs were separated from roughly 9.3 ml of fresh peripheral blood using Ficoll-Paque density gradient centrifugation. Total RNA was extracted using Trizol reagent, and RNA quality was assessed on an Agilent 2100 Bioanalyzer. TCR beta CDR3 regions were amplified from RNA transcripts. For the first round of RT-PCR on the TCR CDR3, the HTBI primer set was used together with the Qiagen OneStep RT-PCR kit. A second multiplex PCR round built the libraries, followed by size selection and purification. Sequencing of the libraries was done on an Illumina HiSeq2000 using paired-end 100 bp reads. The original methods were these. SOAPnuke was used to process the raw data, throwing out any read that contained adapters or uncalled bases, had a mean Phred below 15, or lacked an exact constant-primer or identifier match. COPE v1.2.5 was used to merge high-quality paired reads, and clonotypes were defined as unique nucleotide sequences. MiTCR v1.1 was used to align the clonotypes against IMGT TRBV, TRBD and TRBJ reference segments. Only V-J combinations with frequency above 0.0001, covering 99% to 99.2% of repertoires, were analysed. A TCS score was defined as the ratio between F50 (clonal expansion) and ExV (chaos), using BLOSUM62-based TCRdist between CDR3 peptides within each V-J. Welch's t-statistics and random forest reduced around 510 V-J features to under 15, which were used in a naive Bayes classifier (R e1071). The public reads were reprocessed in TCRdb via fastp at Q25 and MiXCR, keeping in-frame beta chains. Rows with one shared CDR3 protein collapse into an entry with the most common genes and DNA. These V and J calls derive from TCRdb rather than the authors' analysis. In this sample the table shows hundreds of thousands of distinct CDR3 sequences, under 15% of which occur a single time. In total, the top ten clones hold about 31% of the sample.

The germline V gene yields SGHTA for CDR1 and FQGNSA for CDR2. At the junction V is shortened by 5 bases and J by 9 bases; bases outside the gene matches: 9. The CDR3 holds 16 amino acids from the cysteine to the phenylalanine. Only CDR3 DNA is held: 48 bases, read in frame from base 1. Comments on this clonotype: Its cognate antigen has yet to be identified. No clone much larger than this one lies a single base away; base qualities are absent.

Beyond this particular receptor, the publication reports: During validation, the model predicted progression to ophthalmopathy a median of around 7 months ahead of onset, with more than 60% sensitivity and around 73% specificity. A model built on a 13 V-J signature distinguished ophthalmopathy from stable hyperthyroidism, reaching 87.88% sensitivity and approximately 83% specificity in cross-validation and 80%/75% in testing. Most expanded thyroid clonotypes (frequency above 0.001) were also detected in blood, a finding suggesting that blood repertoires may reflect thyroid immune responses. No statistical method was used to fix the sample size in advance, and group allocation was not hidden from the investigators.

The TCR was taken from a woman under 40 with Graves' hyperthyroidism. Source material: blood. The rearrangement joined TRBV7-2 to TRBJ2-1, with TRBD2 identical over 14 junction bases. The CDR3 in this case is CASSRPGLAGVVEQFF. The bases read TGTGCCAGCAGCCGACCGGGACTAGCGGGAGTGGTTGAGCAGTTCTTC.